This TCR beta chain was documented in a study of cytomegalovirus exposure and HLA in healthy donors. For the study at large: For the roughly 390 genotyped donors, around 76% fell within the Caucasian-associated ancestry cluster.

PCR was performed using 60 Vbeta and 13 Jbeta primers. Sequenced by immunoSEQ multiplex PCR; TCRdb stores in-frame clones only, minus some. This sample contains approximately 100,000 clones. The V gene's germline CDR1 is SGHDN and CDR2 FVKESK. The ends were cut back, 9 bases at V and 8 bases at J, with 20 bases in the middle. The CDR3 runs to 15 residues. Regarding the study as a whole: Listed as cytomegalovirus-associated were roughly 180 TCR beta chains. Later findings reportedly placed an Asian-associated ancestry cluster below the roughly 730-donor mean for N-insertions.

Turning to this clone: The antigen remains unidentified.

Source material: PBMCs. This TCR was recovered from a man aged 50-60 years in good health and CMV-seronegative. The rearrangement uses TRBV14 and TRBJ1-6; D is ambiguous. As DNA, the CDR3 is TGTGCCAGAAAAAAGAGGATCGACTTCGATTCACCCCTCCACTTT. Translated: CARKKRIDFDSPLHF.